There are a few counts of the clone carrying this T cell receptor (beta chain). Its antigen is currently unknown. The data derive from a study of T cell responses to AZD1222 COVID-19 vaccine. Study overall: Second-dose intervals near 4 or 12 weeks were combined.

Sequencing used immunoSEQ multiplex PCR; TCRdb keeps in-frame clones, though not all of them. This table has about 180,000 clones, 80% to 90% appearing once. Findings of the study overall: Spike-specific TCR breadth and depth grew following two AZD1222 doses. CD4 TCRs associated with vaccination spanned spike, dominating at 160-218 and 743-854. Seropositive AZD1222 recipients at baseline numbered only 6 or 7.

Germline values: CDR1 WNHNN, CDR2 SYGVQD (reference sequence). V lost 6 bases and J 7 bases, leaving 15 bases between the germline ends. This CDR3 has 14 amino acids. The TCR comes from an adult in good health. Specimen: peripheral blood, collected on day 0 of AZD1222 vaccination. This rearrangement joins TRBV10-1 to TRBJ2-2, with D possibly being TRBD2 (5 bases). CDR3 protein: CASSWRRSDGELFF. As DNA, the CDR3 is TGCGCCAGCAGCTGGAGGAGGTCCGACGGGGAGCTGTTTTTT.